This T cell receptor (beta chain) was sequenced during a study of response to subunit inactivated influenza vaccine. This clonotype was detected only a few times. As yet, its antigen is unknown. Points from the study as a whole: Seasonal influenza vaccination, on each occasion, was suggested by the authors to recruit few new T cells.

Trimming took 5 bases from V and 6 from J, leaving 14 bases between them. Germline V gene lookup returns CDR1 SGHTA and CDR2 FQGNSA. The CDR3 consists of 13 residues. TCRdb called the RT-PCR reads again in MiXCR, with one record for every CDR3 protein. This table has more than 150,000 distinct CDR3 sequences, nearly 9.5% appearing once. The chain has TRBV7-2 and TRBJ2-7; D not certain. The source of this sequence is a man between 45 and 60 years old who received an inactivated influenza vaccine. The sequencing used non-naive T cells sorted from PBMCs, collected on the day of vaccination. CDR3 region: CASSRLGLPEQYF. The CDR3 nucleotides are TGTGCCAGCAGCCGCCTAGGATTGCCCGAGCAGTACTTC.